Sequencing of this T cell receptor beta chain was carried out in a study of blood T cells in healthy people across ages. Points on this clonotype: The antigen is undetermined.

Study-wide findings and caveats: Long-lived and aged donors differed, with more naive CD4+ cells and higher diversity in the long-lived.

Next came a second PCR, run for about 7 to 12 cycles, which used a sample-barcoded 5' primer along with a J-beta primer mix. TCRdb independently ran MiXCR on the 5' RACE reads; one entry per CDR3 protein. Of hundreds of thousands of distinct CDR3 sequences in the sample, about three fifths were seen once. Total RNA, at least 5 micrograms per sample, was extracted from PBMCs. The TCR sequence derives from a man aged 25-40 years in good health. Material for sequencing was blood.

The CDR3 protein is CASNDGNYGYTF. The CDR3 DNA reads as TGTGCCAGCAACGACGGTAACTATGGCTACACCTTC. The rearrangement uses TRBV6-2 or TRBV6-3 and TRBJ1-2; D not certain. The germline V gene has CDR1 MNHEY and CDR2 SVGEGT. V was trimmed by 7 bases and J by 1 base, leaving 7 bases between them. The CDR3 is made up of 12 amino acids.